The 9 T cell receptor beta chains presented below share a single source sample, sequenced in a study of molecular identifiers for immune sequencing clone quantification (dated by TCRdb to the late 2010s). Libraries were constructed by PCR. The instrument given in TCRdb is Illumina HiSeq 4000. TCRdb applied fastp at Q25 and MiXCR to the public reads, then kept only in-frame beta chains. When rows share a CDR3 protein, they turn into one entry using the most common DNA and genes. The sample yields 460,000 or so distinct CDR3 sequences; roughly 23% were counted once. The ten top clones hold around 0.86% of the sample. The source material was naive CD8+ T cells from blood, with Jurkat cell RNA spiked in. According to the study, the label for this sample's cell subset or site signals: FACS-sorted CD8+CD4-CCR7+CD45RA+ naive T cells. These receptors originate from a human donor in good health. Some libraries in this study had Jurkat cell RNA spiked in.

The chain has TRBV19 and TRBJ2-3; D is possibly TRBD2 (6 bases). Germline values: CDR1 LNHDA, CDR2 SQIVND (reference sequence). The CDR3 totals 15 residues. Between the trimmed V and J ends, which lost 1 base and 2 bases, there was a span of 10 bases. Here the CDR3 DNA reads TGTGCCAGTAGTATAGCGGGAGCATTCACAGATACGCAGTATTTT. It yields the protein CASSIAGAFTDTQYF.

The chain has TRBV7-8 and TRBJ1-6; D ambiguous. The ends were cut back, 6 bases at V and 6 bases at J, with 21 bases in the middle. CDR3 size: 17 residues. Germline CDR1 SGHVS, CDR2 FQNEAQ. The CDR3, as DNA: TGTGCCAGCAGTTCGGACGAGCGGAGCCAATTTAATTCACCCCTCCACTTT. Its translation: CASSSDERSQFNSPLHF. Supplemented by reference TRBV7-8 and TRBJ1-6, the full variable domain reads GAGVSQSPRYKVAKRGQDVALRCDPISGHVSLFWYQQALGQGPEFLTYFQNEAQLDKSGLPSDRFFAERPEGSVSTLKIQRTQQEDSAVYLCASSSDERSQFNSPLHFGNGTRLTVT.

The sample holds many counts of this clonotype. The chain carries TRBV4-1 and TRBJ2-5; no definite D call. The ends were cut back, 1 base at V and 4 bases at J, with 13 bases in the middle. This CDR3 is 15 amino acids long. Germline CDR1 is MGHRA and CDR2 is YSYEKL. In nucleotides, the CDR3 is TGCGCCAGCAGCCAAGTTTTAGGCCGGATAGAGACCCAGTACTTC. Amino acids: CASSQVLGRIETQYF.

As regards this clonotype: It may be a read error: a sequence one base away is much more abundant. This chain links TRBV11-2 with TRBJ2-3; no reliable D call. Germline CDR1 reads SGHAT; CDR2 reads FQNNGV. This CDR3 has 16 residues. Trimming left V 4 bases short and J 0 bases short, with 14 bases between. CDR3 DNA: TGTGCCAGCAGCTCAGGCAGCCAGATCAGCACAGATACGCAGTATTTT. Protein product: CASSSGSQISTDTQYF.

At least ten counts were recorded for this clonotype. The chain combines TRBV4-1 with TRBJ1-3; D is ambiguous. The CDR3 runs 15 residues. The germline V gene has CDR1 MGHRA and CDR2 YSYEKL. The V end lost 1 base, the J end lost 0 bases, and 7 bases lay between the germline ends. CDR3 sequence: CASSQVWVSGNTIYF. As DNA, the CDR3 is TGCGCCAGCAGCCAAGTTTGGGTCTCTGGAAACACCATATATTTT.

This chain uses TRBV2 with TRBJ2-5; maybe TRBD1 (6 bases). This CDR3 comprises 17 residues. Looked up from germline, CDR1 is SNHLY and CDR2 is FYNNEI. V lost 5 bases and J 3 bases, leaving 22 bases between the germline ends. The CDR3 sequence: CASSTLPSRGPKETQYF. For the CDR3, the DNA is TGTGCCAGCAGTACTCTACCCTCCAGGGGACCTAAAGAGACCCAGTACTTC. Based on the CDR3 plus reference TRBV2 and TRBJ2-5, the full variable domain is EPEVTQTPSHQVTQMGQEVILRCVPISNHLYFYWYRQILGQKVEFLVSFYNNEISEKSEIFDDQFSVERPDGSNFTLKIRSTKLEDSAMYFCASSTLPSRGPKETQYFGPGTRLLVL.

This clonotype was recorded a few times. This sequence joins TRBV5-6 and TRBJ2-7; TRBD1 is a possible D gene (5 bases). V lost 3 bases and J lost 3, with 10 bases in between. The CDR3 contains 13 residues. Looked up from germline, CDR1 is SGHDT and CDR2 is YYEEEE. CDR3 residues: CASSWQGDYEQYF. CDR3 coding DNA: TGTGCCAGCAGCTGGCAGGGTGACTACGAGCAGTACTTC.

The chain links TRBV6-6 to TRBJ2-7; maybe TRBD1 (6 bases). Per germline, CDR1 MNHNY and CDR2 SVGAGI (reference sequence). Trimming shortened V by 6 bases and J by 2 bases, and 17 bases separated the two germline ends. This CDR3 region has 15 residues. CDR3 loop: CASSLDMGAPYEQYF. The CDR3 DNA reads as TGTGCCAGCAGCCTCGACATGGGGGCCCCCTACGAGCAGTACTTC.

This clonotype appeared a few times. This sequence joins TRBV10-3 and TRBJ1-1; 11 nucleotides line up with TRBD1. The V gene end was trimmed by 6 bases and the J gene end by 4 bases; junction bases not matched to a gene: 4. This CDR3 is 14 amino acids long. Germline values: CDR1 ENHRY, CDR2 SYGVKD. The CDR3 spells CAISPGTGGTEAFF. CDR3 nucleotides: TGTGCCATCAGCCCCGGGACAGGGGGCACTGAAGCTTTCTTT.